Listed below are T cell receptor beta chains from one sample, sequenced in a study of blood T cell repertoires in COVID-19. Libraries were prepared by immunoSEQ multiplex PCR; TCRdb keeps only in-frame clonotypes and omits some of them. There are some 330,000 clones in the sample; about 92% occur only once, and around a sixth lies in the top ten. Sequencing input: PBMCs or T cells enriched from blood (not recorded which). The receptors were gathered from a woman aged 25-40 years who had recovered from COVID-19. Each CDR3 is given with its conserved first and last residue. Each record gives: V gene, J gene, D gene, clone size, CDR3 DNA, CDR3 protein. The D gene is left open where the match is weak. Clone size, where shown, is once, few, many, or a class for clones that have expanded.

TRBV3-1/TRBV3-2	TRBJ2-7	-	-	TGTGCCAGCAGCCATAAAGGACTGCCCACCTACGAGCAGTACTTC	CASSHKGLPTYEQYF
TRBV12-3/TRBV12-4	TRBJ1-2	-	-	TGTGCCAGCAGCTTAAACGGGTTTCCTTTC	CASSLNGFPF
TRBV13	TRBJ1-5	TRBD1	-	TGTGCCAGCAGCTCAGGACAGGGGACCCAACCCCAGCATTTT	CASSSGQGTQPQHF
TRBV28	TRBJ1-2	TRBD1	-	TGTGCCAGCAGGGGGGGACAGGGAAATTATGGCTACACCTTC	CASRGGQGNYGYTF
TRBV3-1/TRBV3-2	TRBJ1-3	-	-	TGTGCCAGCAGCCCAACGCGGGCGAAGGGAAACACCATATATTTT	CASSPTRAKGNTIYF
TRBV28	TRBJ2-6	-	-	TGTGCCAGCAGTGTTCCTACTGGGGCCAACGTCCTGACTTTC	CASSVPTGANVLTF
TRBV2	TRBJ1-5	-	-	TGTGCCAGCGCCTCCTCGACCCTCGAGGCCCAGCATTTT	CASASSTLEAQHF
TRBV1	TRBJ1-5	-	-	TGCACCAGCGGTCGGACAGGGGAGAAGGCCGATCATGGGCCCCAGCATTTT	CTSGRTGEKADHGPQHF
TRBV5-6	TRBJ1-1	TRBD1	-	TGTGCCAGCAGCTTGGCAGGGGGAAACACTGAAGCTTTCTTT	CASSLAGGNTEAFF
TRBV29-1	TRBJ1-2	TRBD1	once	TGCAGCGTTGAGCTCGGGACAGGGCTGAACTATGGCTACACCTTC	CSVELGTGLNYGYTF